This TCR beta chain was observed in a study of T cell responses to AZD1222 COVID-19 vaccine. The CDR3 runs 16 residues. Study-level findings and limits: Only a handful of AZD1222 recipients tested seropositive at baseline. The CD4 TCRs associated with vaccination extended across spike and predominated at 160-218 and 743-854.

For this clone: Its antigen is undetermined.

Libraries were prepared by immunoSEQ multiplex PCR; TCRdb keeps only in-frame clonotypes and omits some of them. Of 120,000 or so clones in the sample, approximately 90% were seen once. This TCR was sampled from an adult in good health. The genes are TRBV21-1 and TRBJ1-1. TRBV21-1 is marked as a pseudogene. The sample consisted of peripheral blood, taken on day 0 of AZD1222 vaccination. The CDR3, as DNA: TGTGCCAGCAGGATATTGATAGCTACAATTCGCACTGAAGCTTTCTTT. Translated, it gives CASRILIATIRTEAFF.